Listed here is a single TCR beta chain. Its antigen is currently unknown. This specimen comes from a study of cytomegalovirus exposure and HLA in healthy donors. The CDR3 spans 17 residues. Trimming at V came to 2 bases and at J to 3 bases, leaving 11 bases not matched to a gene. From germline, CDR1 is SGHRS and CDR2 YFSETQ. The PCR used 60 Vbeta and 13 Jbeta primers. How the authors handled the data: An analysis performed later counted around 80 million unique TCR beta chains (roughly 11 million of them shared). Sequencing was performed with immunoSEQ multiplex PCR; in TCRdb, only in-frame clones are kept and a portion is missing. That table supplies the V and J calls and clone size; D and trimming were determined from the DNA. The sample includes 140,000 or so clones, about 85% of them seen just once. Notes on the study in general: Common viral pathogens seemed to be connected with several of the most significant clusters, according to a later analysis. A later analysis reportedly found fewer N-insertions in an Asian-associated ancestry cluster than the approximately 670-donor mean.

The sample consisted of PBMCs. V is TRBV5-1 and J is TRBJ2-3, with 8 bases matching TRBD1. The sequence was collected from a boy aged 2 to 10 in good health and CMV-seronegative. The CDR3 DNA sequence: TGCGCCAGCAGCTTTCCCCGGGACAGGCCTTTAACAGATACGCAGTATTTT. It codes for CASSFPRDRPLTDTQYF.